Detailed here is one TCR beta chain. The data belong to a study of CD8+CD57+ T cells in acquired aplastic anemia. Across the study: Sorted CD4+ and CD8+ cells yielded DNA averaging about 3.1 ug.

Looked up from germline, CDR1 is SGHVS and CDR2 is FQNEAQ. V lost 5 bases to trimming and J lost 7 bases, with 9 bases between them. The CDR3 has 11 residues. For sequencing, patients were chosen who had shown expansion of CD8+CD57+ cells by flow cytometry. All patients had severe acquired aplastic anemia. Blood sampling was performed on the patients, and none of them had received therapy by then. Profiling of TCR beta VDJ combinations and CDR3 sequences used genomic DNA as template. Via MiXCR, TCRdb re-called the reads, giving one row per CDR3 protein. The repertoire has 160,000 or so distinct CDR3 sequences, 60% to 80% of them found once; the top ten carry around 45%.

The clonotype was recovered from a human donor with aplastic anemia. Sequencing was carried out using sorted CD4+, CD8+, or CD8+CD57+ T cells (not recorded which) from PBMCs. The chain recombines TRBV7-8 with TRBJ2-7, with D perhaps matching TRBD1 (6 bases). The CDR3 coding sequence is TGTGCCAGCAGCCGTGGGACAGAGCAGTACTTC. It codes for CASSRGTEQYF. The full variable domain, rest sourced from reference TRBV7-8 and TRBJ2-7, is GAGVSQSPRYKVAKRGQDVALRCDPISGHVSLFWYQQALGQGPEFLTYFQNEAQLDKSGLPSDRFFAERPEGSVSTLKIQRTQQEDSAVYLCASSRGTEQYFGPGTRLTVT.